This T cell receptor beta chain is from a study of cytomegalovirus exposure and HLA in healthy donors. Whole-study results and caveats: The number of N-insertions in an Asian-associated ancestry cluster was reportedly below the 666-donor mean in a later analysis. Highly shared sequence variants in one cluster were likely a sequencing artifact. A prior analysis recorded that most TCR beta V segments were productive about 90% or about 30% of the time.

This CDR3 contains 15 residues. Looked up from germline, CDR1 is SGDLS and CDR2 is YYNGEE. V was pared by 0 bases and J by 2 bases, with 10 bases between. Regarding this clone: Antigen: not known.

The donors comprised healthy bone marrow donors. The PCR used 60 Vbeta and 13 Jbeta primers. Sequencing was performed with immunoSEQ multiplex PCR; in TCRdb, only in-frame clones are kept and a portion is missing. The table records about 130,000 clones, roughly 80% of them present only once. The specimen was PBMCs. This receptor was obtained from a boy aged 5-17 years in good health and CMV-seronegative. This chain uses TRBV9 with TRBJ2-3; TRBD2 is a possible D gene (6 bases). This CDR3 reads CASSVGSGLTDTQYF. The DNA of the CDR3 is TGTGCCAGCAGCGTAGGATCGGGACTCACAGATACGCAGTATTTT.